These T cell receptor beta chains were read from a single sample in a study of cytomegalovirus exposure and HLA in healthy donors. Data came from immunoSEQ multiplex PCR; TCRdb stores just in-frame clones and leaves some out. The data contain roughly 150,000 clones, roughly 65% of them singletons. Sequenced input: PBMCs. The receptors stem from a man in his sixties in good health and CMV-seronegative. CDR3s include the opening cysteine and the closing phenylalanine or tryptophan. A D gene is named only where the DNA matches it firmly. Clone size is given for some rows only: seen once, a few or many times, or a class if the clone is expanded.

CATKGAAVQYEQFF | TGTGCCACCAAGGGGGCGGCCGTACAATACGAGCAGTTCTTC | TRBD1 | NA | TRBJ2-1 | TRBV28
CASSYRGLDLYGYTF | TGTGCCAGCAGTTACAGGGGCCTTGATCTCTATGGCTACACCTTC | NA | NA | TRBJ1-2 | TRBV6-5
CASSNGQGNPYEQYF | TGTGCCAGTAGTAACGGACAGGGGAATCCCTACGAGCAGTACTTC | TRBD1 | NA | TRBJ2-7 | TRBV19
CASSLEMAGGTGELFF | TGTGCCAGCAGCTTAGAGATGGCGGGTGGCACCGGGGAGCTGTTTTTT | NA | few | TRBJ2-2 | TRBV7-7
CASSLAGGHTDTQYF | TGTGCCAGCAGTTTAGCGGGAGGTCACACAGATACGCAGTATTTT | TRBD2 | NA | TRBJ2-3 | TRBV28
CASSYSSGTGRKLFF | TGTGCCAGCAGTTACTCGTCAGGGACAGGGCGAAAACTGTTTTTT | TRBD1 | NA | TRBJ1-4 | TRBV6-5
CAWSVQGNQPQHF | TGTGCCTGGAGTGTACAGGGGAATCAGCCCCAGCATTTT | TRBD1 | NA | TRBJ1-5 | TRBV30
CASNPGQLNYEQYF | TGTGCCAGCAATCCGGGACAGCTTAATTACGAGCAGTACTTC | TRBD1 | NA | TRBJ2-7 | TRBV11-1
CASSRDRVQETQYF | TGTGCCAGCAGTCGTGACAGGGTCCAAGAGACCCAGTACTTC | TRBD1 | NA | TRBJ2-5 | TRBV6-5
CASSQTGELDKLFF | TGTGCCAGCAGCCAGACAGGGGAGCTTGATAAACTGTTTTTT | TRBD1 | once | TRBJ1-4 | TRBV6-5
CASSLGAQGSGYEQYF | TGCGCCAGCAGCTTGGGGGCCCAGGGATCGGGTTACGAGCAGTACTTC | NA | few | TRBJ2-7 | TRBV5-1
CASSQDSKGGFGYTF | TGCGCCAGCAGCCAAGACTCGAAAGGGGGATTTGGCTACACCTTC | NA | NA | TRBJ1-2 | TRBV4-3
CASSPTGTGGNQPQHF | TGTGCCAGCAGCCCCACCGGGACAGGGGGCAATCAGCCCCAGCATTTT | TRBD1 | NA | TRBJ1-5 | TRBV11-1
CSVAGTSGGYTGELFF | TGCAGCGTTGCGGGGACTAGCGGGGGATACACCGGGGAGCTGTTTTTT | TRBD2 | NA | TRBJ2-2 | TRBV29-1
CASSRDRANTEAFF | TGTGCCAGCAGTCGAGACAGGGCAAACACTGAAGCTTTCTTT | TRBD1 | NA | TRBJ1-1 | TRBV6-5
CASSLSTGAGEIRYEQYF | TGCGCCAGCAGCTTGAGTACCGGTGCGGGAGAAATTCGTTACGAGCAGTACTTC | TRBD2 | NA | TRBJ2-7 | TRBV5-1
CASSIVWTPVSSNQPQHF | TGTGCCAGTAGTATAGTTTGGACACCGGTCTCAAGCAATCAGCCCCAGCATTTT | NA | few | TRBJ1-5 | TRBV19
CASSEASRGLGDNEQFF | TGTGCCAGCAGTGAAGCTTCCAGGGGACTAGGGGACAATGAGCAGTTCTTC | TRBD2 | NA | TRBJ2-1 | TRBV2
CASTSGGVGTVNTEAFF | TGTGCCAGCACCTCAGGCGGGGTAGGAACGGTGAACACTGAAGCTTTCTTT | NA | NA | TRBJ1-1 | TRBV28
CASSFFRVNTEAFF | TGTGCCAGCAGCTTCTTCAGGGTGAACACTGAAGCTTTCTTT | NA | NA | TRBJ1-1 | TRBV7-9
CASSLDRGQPQHF | TGTGCCAGCAGCTTGGACAGGGGGCAGCCCCAGCATTTT | TRBD1 | few | TRBJ1-5 | TRBV5-8
CASSQQAISTDTQYF | TGTGCCAGCAGCCAACAGGCGATCAGCACAGATACGCAGTATTTT | NA | NA | TRBJ2-3 | TRBV4-2
CASSLPAIKGGFNGYTF | TGTGCCAGCAGCTTACCGGCTATCAAAGGGGGTTTTAATGGCTACACCTTC | NA | once | TRBJ1-2 | TRBV5-4
CASSPLGQGPPLNTEAFF | TGTGCCAGCTCACCATTAGGACAGGGGCCCCCTCTGAACACTGAAGCTTTCTTT | TRBD1 | few | TRBJ1-1 | TRBV18
CASSAMGGLSSYNEQFF | TGTGCCAGCAGTGCCATGGGGGGACTTAGCTCCTACAATGAGCAGTTCTTC | NA | NA | TRBJ2-1 | TRBV2
CASSPQGFGTEAFF | TGTGCCAGCAGCCCCCAGGGGTTCGGCACTGAAGCTTTCTTT | NA | NA | TRBJ1-1 | TRBV7-9
CASSEASYEQYF | TGTGCCAGCAGTGAGGCTTCCTACGAGCAGTACTTC | NA | NA | TRBJ2-7 | TRBV2
CASSPRGRGVYNEQFF | TGTGCCAGCAGCCCCCGCGGGAGAGGGGTTTACAATGAGCAGTTCTTC | TRBD2 | few | TRBJ2-1 | TRBV28
CASSEGGRNNEQFF | TGTGCCAGCAGTGAAGGGGGGAGGAACAATGAGCAGTTCTTC | NA | NA | TRBJ2-1 | TRBV6-1
CASSASGSYEQYF | TGTGCCAGCTCAGCTAGCGGTTCCTACGAGCAGTACTTC | TRBD2 | once | TRBJ2-7 | TRBV6-5
CASSLRYEQYF | TGTGCCAGCAGTTTACGTTACGAGCAGTACTTC | NA | NA | TRBJ2-7 | TRBV28
CASSVDLGAYEQYF | TGTGCCAGCAGCGTCGATCTAGGGGCCTACGAGCAGTACTTC | NA | few | TRBJ2-7 | TRBV9
CASSPKREAMYEQYF | TGTGCCAGCAGCCCGAAGCGGGAGGCAATGTACGAGCAGTACTTC | TRBD2 | NA | TRBJ2-7 | TRBV7-6
CASSSLRDRGLVQPQHF | TGTGCCAGCAGTTCACTCCGGGACAGGGGTTTGGTTCAGCCCCAGCATTTT | TRBD1 | NA | TRBJ1-5 | TRBV28
CASSSGSRGGYQETQYF | TGTGCCAGCAGTTCCGGGTCTAGGGGGGGGTACCAAGAGACCCAGTACTTC | NA | NA | TRBJ2-5 | TRBV27
CASSFGEGGNTIYF | TGTGCCAGCAGCTTCGGGGAAGGTGGAAACACCATATATTTT | NA | few | TRBJ1-3 | TRBV5-4
CATSRDADRASFF | TGTGCCACCAGCAGAGATGCTGACAGGGCGTCGTTCTTC | TRBD1 | NA | TRBJ2-1 | TRBV15
CASSPGQISYNEQFF | TGTGCCAGCTCACCAGGGCAAATCTCCTACAATGAGCAGTTCTTC | NA | NA | TRBJ2-1 | TRBV18
CASSANRGEQYF | TGTGCCAGCAGTGCCAACAGGGGCGAGCAGTACTTC | TRBD1 | few | TRBJ2-7 | TRBV28
CASRIAGERETQYF | TGCGCCAGCAGAATAGCGGGAGAAAGAGAGACCCAGTACTTC | TRBD2 | once | TRBJ2-5 | TRBV5-1
CASSSGVTIRNTEAFF | TGTGCCAGCAGCTCAGGGGTTACCATTAGGAACACTGAAGCTTTCTTT | NA | few | TRBJ1-1 | TRBV5-8
CASSLSIGQEKLFF | TGCGCCAGCAGCTTGTCCATAGGACAGGAAAAACTGTTTTTT | NA | NA | TRBJ1-4 | TRBV5-1
CASSWRISGQGDTEAFF | TGCGCCAGCAGCTGGAGAATATCGGGACAGGGGGACACTGAAGCTTTCTTT | TRBD1 | NA | TRBJ1-1 | TRBV5-1